Here is one TCR beta chain with its context. What it recognizes is unknown. The use of a sample-barcoded 5' primer and a J-beta primer mix characterized a second PCR of 7 to 11 cycles. From the 5' RACE reads, TCRdb called clonotypes with MiXCR, one entry per CDR3 protein. This sample has around 1,800,000 distinct CDR3 sequences, with 30% to 40% found just once. The CDR3 is made up of 11 amino acids. V lost 3 bases and J 13 bases, leaving 12 bases between the germline ends. Germline V gene sequence: CDR1 SEHNR, CDR2 FQNEAQ (reference sequence). This sample was included in a study of blood T cells in healthy people across ages. Background on the study: Every two T cells gave about one barcoded beta molecule via template switching.

Overall study results and limits: Per million T cells, TCR beta diversity dropped roughly linearly as age increased.

The sequence derives from a human donor in good health. V and J are TRBV7-9 and TRBJ2-5, with D perhaps matching TRBD1 or TRBD2 (5 bases each). Sequencing input: blood. CDR3 residues: CASSLGDERYF. The CDR3 region has the DNA TGTGCCAGCAGCTTGGGGGATGAGCGGTACTTC.